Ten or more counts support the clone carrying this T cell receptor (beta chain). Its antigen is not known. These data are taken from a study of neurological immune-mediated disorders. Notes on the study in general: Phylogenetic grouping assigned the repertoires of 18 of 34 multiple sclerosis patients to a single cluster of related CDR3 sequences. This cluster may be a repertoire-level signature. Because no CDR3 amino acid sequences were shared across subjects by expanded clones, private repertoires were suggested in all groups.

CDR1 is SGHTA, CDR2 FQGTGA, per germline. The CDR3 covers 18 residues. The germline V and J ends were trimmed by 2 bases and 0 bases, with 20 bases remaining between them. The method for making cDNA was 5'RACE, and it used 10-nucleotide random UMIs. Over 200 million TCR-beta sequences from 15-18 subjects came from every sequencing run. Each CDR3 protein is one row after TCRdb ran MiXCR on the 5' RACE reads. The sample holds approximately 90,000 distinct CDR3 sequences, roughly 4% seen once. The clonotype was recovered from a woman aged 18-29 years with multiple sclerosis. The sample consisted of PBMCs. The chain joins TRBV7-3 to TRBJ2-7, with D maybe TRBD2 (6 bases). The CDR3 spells CASSLQTGLAESSYEQYF. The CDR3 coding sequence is TGTGCCAGCAGCTTACAAACCGGATTAGCGGAAAGCTCCTACGAGCAGTACTTC. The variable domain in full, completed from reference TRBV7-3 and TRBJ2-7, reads GAGVSQTPSNKVTEKGKYVELRCDPISGHTALYWYRQSLGQGPEFLIYFQGTGAADDSGLPNDRFFAVRPEGSVSTLKIQRTERGDSAVYLCASSLQTGLAESSYEQYFGPGTRLTVT.